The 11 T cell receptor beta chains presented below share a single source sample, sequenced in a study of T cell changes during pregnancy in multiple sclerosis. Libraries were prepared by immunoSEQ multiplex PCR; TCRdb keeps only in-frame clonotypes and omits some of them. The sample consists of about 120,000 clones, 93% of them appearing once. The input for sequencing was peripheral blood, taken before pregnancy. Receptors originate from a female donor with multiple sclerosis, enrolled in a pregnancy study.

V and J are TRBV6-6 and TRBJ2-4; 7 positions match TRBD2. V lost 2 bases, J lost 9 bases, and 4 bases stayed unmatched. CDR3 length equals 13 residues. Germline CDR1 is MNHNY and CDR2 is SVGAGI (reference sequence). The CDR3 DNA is TGTGCCAGCAGTTACGTGGGGGGGAGCATTCAGTACTTC. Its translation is CASSYVGGSIQYF.

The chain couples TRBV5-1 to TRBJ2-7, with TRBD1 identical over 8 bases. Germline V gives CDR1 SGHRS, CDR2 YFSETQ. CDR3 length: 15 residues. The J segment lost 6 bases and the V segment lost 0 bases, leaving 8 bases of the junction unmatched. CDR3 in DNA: TGCGCCAGCAGCTTGGAACCGGGACAGGTTTCCGAGCAGTACTTC. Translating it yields CASSLEPGQVSEQYF.

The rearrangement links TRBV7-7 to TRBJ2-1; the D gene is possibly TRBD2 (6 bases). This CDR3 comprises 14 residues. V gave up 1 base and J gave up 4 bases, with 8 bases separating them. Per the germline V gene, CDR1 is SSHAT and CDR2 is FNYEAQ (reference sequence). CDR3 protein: CASSLGAGYNEQFF. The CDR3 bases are TGTGCCAGCAGCTTAGGGGCGGGATACAATGAGCAGTTCTTC.

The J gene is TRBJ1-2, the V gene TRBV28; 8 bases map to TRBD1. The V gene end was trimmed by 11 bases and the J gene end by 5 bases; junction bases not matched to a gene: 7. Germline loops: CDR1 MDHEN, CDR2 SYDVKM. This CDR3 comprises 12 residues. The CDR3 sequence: CAGQGAPYGYTF. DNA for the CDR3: TGTGCCGGACAGGGAGCTCCATATGGCTACACCTTC.

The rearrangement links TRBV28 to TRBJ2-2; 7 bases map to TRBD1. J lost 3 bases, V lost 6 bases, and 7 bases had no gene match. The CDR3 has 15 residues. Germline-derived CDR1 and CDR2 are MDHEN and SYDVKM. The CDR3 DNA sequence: TGTGCCAGCAGACAAGACAGGGCGCACACCGGGGAGCTGTTTTTT. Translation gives CASRQDRAHTGELFF.

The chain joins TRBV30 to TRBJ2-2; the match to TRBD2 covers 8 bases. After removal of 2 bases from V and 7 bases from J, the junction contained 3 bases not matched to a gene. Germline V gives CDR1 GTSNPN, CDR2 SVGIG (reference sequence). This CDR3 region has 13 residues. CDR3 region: CAWSREGIGELFF. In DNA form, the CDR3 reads TGTGCCTGGAGTCGGGAGGGCATCGGGGAGCTGTTTTTT.

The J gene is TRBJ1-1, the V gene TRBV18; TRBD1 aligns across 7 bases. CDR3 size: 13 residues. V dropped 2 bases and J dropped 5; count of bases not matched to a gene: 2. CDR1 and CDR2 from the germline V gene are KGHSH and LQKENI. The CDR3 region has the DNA TGTGCCAGCTCACCAAAACAGGGGACTGAAGCTTTCTTT. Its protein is CASSPKQGTEAFF.

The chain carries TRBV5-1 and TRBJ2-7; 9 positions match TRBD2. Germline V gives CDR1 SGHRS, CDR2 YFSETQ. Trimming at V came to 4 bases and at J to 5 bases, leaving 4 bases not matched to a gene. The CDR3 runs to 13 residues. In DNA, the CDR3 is TGCGCCAGCAGCCCAGCGGGAGGTGACGAGCAGTACTTC. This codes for CASSPAGGDEQYF.

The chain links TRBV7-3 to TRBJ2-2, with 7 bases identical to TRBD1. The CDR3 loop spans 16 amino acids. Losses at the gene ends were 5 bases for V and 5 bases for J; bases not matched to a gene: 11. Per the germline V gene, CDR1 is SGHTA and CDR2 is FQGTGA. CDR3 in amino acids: CASSPTGTARTGELFF. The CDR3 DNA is TGTGCCAGCAGCCCCACCGGGACAGCAAGGACCGGGGAGCTGTTTTTT.

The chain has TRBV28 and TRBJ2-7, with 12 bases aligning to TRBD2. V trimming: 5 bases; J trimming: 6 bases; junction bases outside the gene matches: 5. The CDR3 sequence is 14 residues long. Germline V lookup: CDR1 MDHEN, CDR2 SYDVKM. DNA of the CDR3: TGTGCCAGCAGTATTGGGACTAGCGGGTTCGAGCAGTACTTC. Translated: CASSIGTSGFEQYF.

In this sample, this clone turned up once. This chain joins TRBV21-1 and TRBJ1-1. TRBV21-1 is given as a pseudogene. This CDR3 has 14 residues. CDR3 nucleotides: TGTGCCAGCAGCCAATATCGGGGAAACACTGAAGCTTTCTTT. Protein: CASSQYRGNTEAFF.